The entry that follows covers one T cell receptor beta chain sequence. What it recognizes is unknown. Germline lookup yields CDR1 SEHNR and CDR2 FQNEAQ (reference sequence). The V end was cut by 3 bases, the J end by 9 bases, with 18 bases between. This CDR3 comprises 15 residues. The data derive from a study of naive CD8 T cells in extremely preterm neonates. Healthy children aged roughly 16-56 months having elective surgery, and healthy nonsmoking adults, gave blood. Sorted cells: live naive CD8+ T cells, CD45RA+CCR7+, Annexin V-negative. Profiling relied on immunoSEQ multiplex PCR, and the TCRdb table lists in-frame clones only, not all of them. The sample has 4,000 to 4,500 clones, less than 98% seen once. Regarding the study as a whole: Compared with older groups, preterm CDR3s were shorter, with fewer N additions and less trimming. Preterm neonate repertoires were significantly less rich by iChao1 than others.

This TCR was sampled from a human donor in good health. The chain combines TRBV7-9 with TRBJ2-1; D may be TRBD1 (5 bases). Sequences were obtained from naive CD8+ T cells from blood. As DNA, the CDR3 is TGTGCCAGCAGCTTTGTAGCAGGGCAGCATTTTGAGCAGTTCTTC. This translates into CASSFVAGQHFEQFF.